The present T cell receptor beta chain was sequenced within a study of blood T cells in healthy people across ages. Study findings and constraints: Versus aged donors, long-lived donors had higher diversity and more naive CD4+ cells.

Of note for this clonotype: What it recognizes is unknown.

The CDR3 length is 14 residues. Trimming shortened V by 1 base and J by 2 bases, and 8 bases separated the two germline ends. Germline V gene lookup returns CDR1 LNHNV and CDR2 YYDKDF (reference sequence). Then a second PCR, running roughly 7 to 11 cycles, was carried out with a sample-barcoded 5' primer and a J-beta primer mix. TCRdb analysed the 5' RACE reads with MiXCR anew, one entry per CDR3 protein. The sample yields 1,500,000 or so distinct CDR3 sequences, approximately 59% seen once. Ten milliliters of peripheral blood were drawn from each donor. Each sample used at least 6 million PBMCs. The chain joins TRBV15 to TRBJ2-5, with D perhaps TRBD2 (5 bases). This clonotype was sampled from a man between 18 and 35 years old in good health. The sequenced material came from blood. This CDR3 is CATSRGLIQETQYF. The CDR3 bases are TGTGCCACCAGCAGAGGACTAATACAAGAGACCCAGTACTTC.